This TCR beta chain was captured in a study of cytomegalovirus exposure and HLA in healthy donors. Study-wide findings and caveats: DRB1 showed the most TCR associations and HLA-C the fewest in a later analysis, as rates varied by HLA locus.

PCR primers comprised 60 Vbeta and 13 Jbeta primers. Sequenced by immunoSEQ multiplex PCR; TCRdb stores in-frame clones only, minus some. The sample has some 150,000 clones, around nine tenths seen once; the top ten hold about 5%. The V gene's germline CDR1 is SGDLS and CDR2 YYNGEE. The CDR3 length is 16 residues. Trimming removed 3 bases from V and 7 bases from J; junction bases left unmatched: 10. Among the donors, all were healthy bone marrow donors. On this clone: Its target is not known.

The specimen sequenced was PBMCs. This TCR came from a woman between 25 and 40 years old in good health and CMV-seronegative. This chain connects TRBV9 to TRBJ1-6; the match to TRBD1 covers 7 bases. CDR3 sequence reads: CASSAGSGGKNSPLHF. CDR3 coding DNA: TGTGCCAGCAGCGCCGGATCAGGGGGTAAGAATTCACCCCTCCACTTT.